This T cell receptor beta chain was obtained from a study of cytotoxic CD8 clonotypes in ibrutinib-treated CLL. For the study at large: Recorded responses included approximately 25 partial and 2 complete; following median roughly 68 months, approximately 15 stayed remitted and about 12 progressed. Findings and caveats of the study: Baseline values of clonality outstripped age-matched healthy donors and followed circulating CD8+ T-cell counts. Sample timing was unmatched between remission and later-progressing patients; lymph nodes unstudied. Clonality was elevated at ibrutinib response and had returned toward baseline at progression.

This clone was seen more than once but under ten times. Antigen unknown. The assay was immunoSEQ multiplex PCR, and TCRdb's table has in-frame clones only and misses some. The sample lists about 60,000 clones; 54% were seen once. The clonotype comes from a human donor with chronic lymphocytic leukemia. Sequencing was performed on PBMCs, taken at disease progression, from a patient treated with ibrutinib.

For the CDR3, the DNA is TGTGCCATCAGGGGGACAGGGCCAGTGGAGCAGTACTTC. Its protein product is CAIRGTGPVEQYF. The chain links TRBV10-3 to TRBJ2-7; 9 bases match TRBD1. CDR1 and CDR2 (germline): ENHRY, SYGVKD. CDR3 length equals 13 residues. V gave up 6 bases and J gave up 7 bases; unmatched junction bases: 7.